This TCR beta chain was identified during a study of blood T cell repertoires in COVID-19. The overall study: Acute and convalescent COVID-19 samples came from the United States, Italy and Spain. The analysed material was cDNA or gDNA that came from T cells, B-cell-depleted T cells, or PBMCs.

Assay used: immunoSEQ multiplex PCR; TCRdb lists only in-frame clones, some missing. The table has a few hundred thousand clones, around 86% seen once; the top ten hold 5.5% to 7.5%. The CDR3 spans 15 residues. V lost 4 bases and J 2 bases, leaving 10 bases between the germline ends. CDR1 and CDR2 from the germline V gene are SGDLS and YYNGEE. The chain combines TRBV9 with TRBJ2-6; D unclear. This sequence was found in a woman aged 70-85 years with active or convalescent COVID-19. Sequences were obtained from peripheral blood. The CDR3, as DNA: TGTGCCAGCAGCTGGGCAGGCACTGGGGCCAACGTCCTGACTTTC. Encoded protein: CASSWAGTGANVLTF. Supplemented by reference TRBV9 and TRBJ2-6, the full variable domain reads DSGVTQTPKHLITATGQRVTLRCSPRSGDLSVYWYQQSLDQGLQFLIQYYNGEERAKGNILERFSAQQFPDLHSELNLSSLELGDSALYFCASSWAGTGANVLTFGAGSRLTVL.